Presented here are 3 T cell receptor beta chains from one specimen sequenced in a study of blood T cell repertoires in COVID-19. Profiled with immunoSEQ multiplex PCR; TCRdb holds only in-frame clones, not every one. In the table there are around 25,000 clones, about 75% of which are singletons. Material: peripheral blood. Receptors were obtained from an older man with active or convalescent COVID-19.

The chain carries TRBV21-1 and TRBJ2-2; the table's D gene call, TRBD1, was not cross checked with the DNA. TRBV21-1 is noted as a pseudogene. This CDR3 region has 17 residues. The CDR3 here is CASSKDLGRGRDGELFF. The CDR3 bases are TGTGCCAGCAGCAAAGACTTGGGCAGGGGGCGCGACGGGGAGCTGTTTTTT.

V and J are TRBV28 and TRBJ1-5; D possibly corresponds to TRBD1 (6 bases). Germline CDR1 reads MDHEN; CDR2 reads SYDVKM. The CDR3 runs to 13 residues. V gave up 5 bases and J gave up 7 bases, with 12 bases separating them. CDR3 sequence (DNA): TGTGCCAGCAGTGAACAGGGTTGGCAGCCCCAGCATTTT. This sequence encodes CASSEQGWQPQHF.

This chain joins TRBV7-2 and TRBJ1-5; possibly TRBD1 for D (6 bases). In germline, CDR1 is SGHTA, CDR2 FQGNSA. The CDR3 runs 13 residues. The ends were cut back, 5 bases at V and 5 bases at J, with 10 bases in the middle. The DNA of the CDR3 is TGTGCCAGCAGCCCTGACAGGCATCAGCCCCAGCATTTT. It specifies CASSPDRHQPQHF.